This T cell receptor (beta chain) was recorded in a study of T-cell reconstitution after alpha-beta-depleted transplantation in children. This clonotype was found once. As it was prepared, the TCRbeta library received unique molecular identifiers. One entry per CDR3 protein results from TCRdb running MiXCR on the PCR reads. The sample lists roughly 500,000 distinct CDR3 sequences; 30% to 35% were seen once. The V gene's germline CDR1 is SEHNR and CDR2 FQNEAQ (reference sequence). V shed 9 bases and J shed 2 bases, with 16 bases lying between them. The CDR3 is 14 residues long. This sequence originates from a human donor who donated a stem cell graft to a child with aplastic anemia. J is TRBJ2-5 and V is TRBV7-9; a weak D match, TRBD1 (5 bases). The sequencing used PBMCs from the stem cell graft donor, collected from the stem cell graft. The CDR3 DNA sequence: TGTGCCAGTGGGGCAGAGTACATACAAGAGACCCAGTACTTC. As protein: CASGAEYIQETQYF.